The rows below give T cell receptor beta chains drawn from one sample of a study of T cell repertoires in cytomegalovirus infection. Each CDR3 protein gets one entry after TCRdb re-called the reads with MiXCR. The sample records just under 550,000 distinct CDR3 sequences, 26% being singletons. Sequences were obtained from PBMCs. The receptors were sampled from a human donor in good health (CMV status not recorded). Some clones in this sample may be carry-over from other donors' samples. CDR3s include the opening cysteine and the closing phenylalanine or tryptophan.

J: TRBJ2-7
V: TRBV7-2
CDR3: CASSRQSYEQYF

J: TRBJ1-1
V: TRBV7-9
CDR3: CASSLDVRLNTEAFF

J: TRBJ2-3
V: TRBV11-2
CDR3: CVSSLGQGLWVTDTQYF

J: TRBJ2-3
V: TRBV6-6
CDR3: CASKDGGRGDTQYF

J: TRBJ2-7
V: TRBV19
CDR3: CATSEGQRFYEQYF

J: TRBJ2-3
V: TRBV4-2
CDR3: CASSPGLNTQYF

J: TRBJ2-3
V: TRBV18
CDR3: CASSPQPPPADTQYF

J: TRBJ1-1
V: TRBV12-3/TRBV12-4
CDR3: CASTLVMNTEAFF

J: TRBJ2-1
V: TRBV6-1
CDR3: CASSLMTSGVSGNNEQFF

J: TRBJ1-2
V: TRBV5-6
CDR3: CASSLVGRPLPPYGYTF

J: TRBJ2-7
V: TRBV5-6
CDR3: CASSLRHERGDEQYF

J: TRBJ2-3
V: TRBV20-1
CDR3: CSARAAAGGWLDTQYF

J: TRBJ2-1
V: TRBV7-2
CDR3: CASSLGGSGRGQWNEQFF

J: TRBJ1-2
V: TRBV6-5
CDR3: CASTSTGNGYTF

J: TRBJ2-4
V: TRBV29-1
CDR3: CSARNSNIQYF

J: TRBJ1-1
V: TRBV5-6
CDR3: CASSSQWGAFF